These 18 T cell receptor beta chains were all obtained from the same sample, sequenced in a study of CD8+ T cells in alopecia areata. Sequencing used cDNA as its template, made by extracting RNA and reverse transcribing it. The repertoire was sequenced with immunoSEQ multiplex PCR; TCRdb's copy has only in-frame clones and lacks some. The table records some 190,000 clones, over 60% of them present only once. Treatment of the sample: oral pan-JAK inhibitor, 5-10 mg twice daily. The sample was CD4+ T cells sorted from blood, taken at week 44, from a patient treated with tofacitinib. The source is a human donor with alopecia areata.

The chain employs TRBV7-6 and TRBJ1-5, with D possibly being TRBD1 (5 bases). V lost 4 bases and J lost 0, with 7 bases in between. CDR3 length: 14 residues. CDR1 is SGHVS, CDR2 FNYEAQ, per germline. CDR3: CASSSDSSNQPQHF. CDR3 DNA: TGTGCCAGCAGCTCCGACAGTAGCAATCAGCCCCAGCATTTT.

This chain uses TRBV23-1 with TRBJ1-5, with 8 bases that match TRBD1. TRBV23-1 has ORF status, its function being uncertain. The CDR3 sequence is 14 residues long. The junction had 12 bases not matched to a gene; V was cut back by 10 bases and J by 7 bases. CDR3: CATRRTGWRQPQHF. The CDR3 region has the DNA TGCGCCACCCGAAGGACAGGGTGGAGGCAGCCCCAGCATTTT.

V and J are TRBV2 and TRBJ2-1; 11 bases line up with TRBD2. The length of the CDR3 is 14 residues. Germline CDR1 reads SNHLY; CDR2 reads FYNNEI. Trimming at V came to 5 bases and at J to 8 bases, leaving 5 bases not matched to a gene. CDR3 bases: TGTGCCAGCAGTTTTGTGACTAGCGGGGATGAGCAGTTCTTC. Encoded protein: CASSFVTSGDEQFF. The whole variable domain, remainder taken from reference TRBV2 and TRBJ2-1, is EPEVTQTPSHQVTQMGQEVILRCVPISNHLYFYWYRQILGQKVEFLVSFYNNEISEKSEIFDDQFSVERPDGSNFTLKIRSTKLEDSAMYFCASSFVTSGDEQFFGPGTRLTVL.

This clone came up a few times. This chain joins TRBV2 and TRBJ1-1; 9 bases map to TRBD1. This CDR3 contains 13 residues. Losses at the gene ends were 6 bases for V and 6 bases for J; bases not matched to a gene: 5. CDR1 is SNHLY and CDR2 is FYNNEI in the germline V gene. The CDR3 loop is CASRQDRGAEAFF. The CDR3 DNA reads TGTGCCAGCAGACAGGACAGGGGCGCTGAAGCTTTCTTT.

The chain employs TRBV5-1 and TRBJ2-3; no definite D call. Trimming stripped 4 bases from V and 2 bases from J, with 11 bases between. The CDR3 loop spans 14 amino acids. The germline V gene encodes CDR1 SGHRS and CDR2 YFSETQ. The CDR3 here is CASSMSSYTDTQYF. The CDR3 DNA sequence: TGCGCCAGCAGCATGTCAAGTTACACAGATACGCAGTATTTT. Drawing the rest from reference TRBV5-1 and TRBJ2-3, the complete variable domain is KAGVTQTPRYLIKTRGQQVTLSCSPISGHRSVSWYQQTPGQGLQFLFEYFSETQRNKGNFPGRFSGRQFSNSRSEMNVSTLELGDSALYLCASSMSSYTDTQYFGPGTRLTVL.

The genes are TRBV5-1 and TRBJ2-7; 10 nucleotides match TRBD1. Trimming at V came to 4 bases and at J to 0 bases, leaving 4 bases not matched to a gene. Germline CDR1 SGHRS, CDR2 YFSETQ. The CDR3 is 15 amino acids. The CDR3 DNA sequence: TGCGCCAGCAGCCCGGACAGGGGGGGCTCCTACGAGCAGTACTTC. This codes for CASSPDRGGSYEQYF.

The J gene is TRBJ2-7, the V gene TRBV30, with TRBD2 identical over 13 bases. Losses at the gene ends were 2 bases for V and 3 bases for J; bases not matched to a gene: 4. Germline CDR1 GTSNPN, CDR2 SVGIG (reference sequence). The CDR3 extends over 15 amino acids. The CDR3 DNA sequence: TGTGCCTGGAGTATTGGGACTAGCGGGGTCTACGAGCAGTACTTC. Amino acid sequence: CAWSIGTSGVYEQYF.

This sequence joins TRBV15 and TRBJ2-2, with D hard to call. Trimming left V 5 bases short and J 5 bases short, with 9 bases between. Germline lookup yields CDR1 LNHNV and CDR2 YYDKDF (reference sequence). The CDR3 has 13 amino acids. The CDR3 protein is CATSSGPTGELFF. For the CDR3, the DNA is TGTGCCACCAGCTCCGGGCCAACCGGGGAGCTGTTTTTT.

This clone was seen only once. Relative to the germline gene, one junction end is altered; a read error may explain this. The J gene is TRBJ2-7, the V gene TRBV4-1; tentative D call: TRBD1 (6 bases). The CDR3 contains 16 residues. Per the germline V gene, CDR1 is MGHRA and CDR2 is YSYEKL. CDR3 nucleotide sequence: TGCGCCAGCAGCCGGCTTCCAGGGGAATTCGACCCGGGTTTCCATTTC. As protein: CASSRLPGEFDPGFHF.

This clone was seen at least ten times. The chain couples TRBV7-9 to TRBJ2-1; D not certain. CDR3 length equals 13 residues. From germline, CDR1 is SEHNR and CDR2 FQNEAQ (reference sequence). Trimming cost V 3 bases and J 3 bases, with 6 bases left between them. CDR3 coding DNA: TGTGCCAGCAGCTTCGCTAGCTACAATGAGCAGTTCTTC. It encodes CASSFASYNEQFF.

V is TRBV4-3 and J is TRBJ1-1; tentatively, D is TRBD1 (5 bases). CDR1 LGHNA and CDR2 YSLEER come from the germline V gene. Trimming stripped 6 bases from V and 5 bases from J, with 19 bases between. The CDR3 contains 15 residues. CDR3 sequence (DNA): TGCGCCAGCAGTCTACTCCGACAGTCGGGTACTGAAGCTTTCTTT. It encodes CASSLLRQSGTEAFF.

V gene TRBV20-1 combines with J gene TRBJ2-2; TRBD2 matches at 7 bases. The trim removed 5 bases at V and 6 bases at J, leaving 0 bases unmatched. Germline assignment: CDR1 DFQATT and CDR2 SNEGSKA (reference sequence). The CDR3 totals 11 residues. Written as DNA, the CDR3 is TGCAGTGCTCGGGGGGCCGGGGAGCTGTTTTTT. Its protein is CSARGAGELFF.

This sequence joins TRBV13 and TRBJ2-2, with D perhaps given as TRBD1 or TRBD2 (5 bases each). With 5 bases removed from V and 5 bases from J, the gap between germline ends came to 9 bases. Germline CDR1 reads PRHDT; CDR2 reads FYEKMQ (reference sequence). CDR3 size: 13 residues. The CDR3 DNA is TGTGCCAGCAGCCTAGAGGGGACCGGGGAGCTGTTTTTT. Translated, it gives CASSLEGTGELFF.

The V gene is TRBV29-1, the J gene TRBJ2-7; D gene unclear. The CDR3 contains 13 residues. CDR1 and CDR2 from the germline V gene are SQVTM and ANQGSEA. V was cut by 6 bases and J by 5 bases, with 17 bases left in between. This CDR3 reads CSVGGRKAHEQYF. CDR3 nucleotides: TGCAGCGTGGGTGGCAGGAAAGCCCACGAGCAGTACTTC.

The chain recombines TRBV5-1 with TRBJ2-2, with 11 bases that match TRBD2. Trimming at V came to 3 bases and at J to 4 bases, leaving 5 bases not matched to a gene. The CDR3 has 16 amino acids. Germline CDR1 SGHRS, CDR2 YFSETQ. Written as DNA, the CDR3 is TGCGCCAGCAGCTCGCTAGCGGGGGGCTCCACCGGGGAGCTGTTTTTT. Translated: CASSSLAGGSTGELFF.

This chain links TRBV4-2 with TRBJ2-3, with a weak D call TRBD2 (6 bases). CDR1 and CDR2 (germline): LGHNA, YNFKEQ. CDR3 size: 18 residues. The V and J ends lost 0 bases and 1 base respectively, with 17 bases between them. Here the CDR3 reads CASSQDQRAGTGTDTQYF. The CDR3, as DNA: TGTGCCAGCAGCCAAGATCAACGGGCGGGGACTGGCACAGATACGCAGTATTTT.

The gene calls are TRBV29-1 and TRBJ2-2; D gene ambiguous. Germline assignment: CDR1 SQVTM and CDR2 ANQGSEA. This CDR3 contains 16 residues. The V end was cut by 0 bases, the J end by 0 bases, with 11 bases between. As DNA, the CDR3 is TGCAGCGTTGAAGATCGGACGGCCTCGAACACCGGGGAGCTGTTTTTT. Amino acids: CSVEDRTASNTGELFF.

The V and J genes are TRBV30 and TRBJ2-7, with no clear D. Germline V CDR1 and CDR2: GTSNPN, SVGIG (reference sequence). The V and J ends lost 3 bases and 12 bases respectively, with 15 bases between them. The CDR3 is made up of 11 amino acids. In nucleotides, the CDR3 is TGTGCCTGGAGCAACGGCCCCGGACGGTACTTC. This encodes CAWSNGPGRYF.